These 5 T cell receptor beta chains originate from one sample sequenced in a study of monozygotic twins with inflammatory bowel disease. TCRdb reprocessed the 5' RACE reads and keeps a single row for each CDR3 protein, giving no DNA. The data show some 450,000 distinct CDR3 sequences, and the top ten clones hold 2% to 3%. The sequencing sample was made of blood. The receptors shown here come from a human donor with ulcerative colitis or Crohn's disease, or a healthy co-twin of an affected twin (not recorded which).

CDR3 loop: CASSLDPDRGLNEQFF. V gene TRBV5-4 combines with J gene TRBJ2-1; without DNA, the TCRdb call of TRBD1 cannot be checked. This CDR3 is 16 amino acids long. CDR1 SGHNT and CDR2 YYREEE come from the germline V gene (reference sequence).

The V call is TRBV7-2, the J call TRBJ1-1; TCRdb's assignment of TRBD1 cannot be checked, as there is no DNA. The CDR3 has 15 residues. Germline V gene sequence: CDR1 SGHTA, CDR2 FQGNSA. Here the CDR3 reads CASSLGQGRRTEAFF.

V gene TRBV5-1 combines with J gene TRBJ1-2; the TCRdb call, TRBD1, lacks DNA for checking. The V gene's germline CDR1 is SGHRS and CDR2 YFSETQ. The CDR3 sequence is 14 residues long. This CDR3 is CASSGQGTNYGYTF.

The chain links TRBV5-1 to TRBJ1-2; TCRdb lists TRBD1, though no DNA is available to test this call. From germline, CDR1 is SGHRS and CDR2 YFSETQ. The CDR3 runs 16 residues. CDR3 region: CASSSDPGTGGDGYTF. Based on the CDR3 plus reference TRBV5-1 and TRBJ1-2, the full variable domain is KAGVTQTPRYLIKTRGQQVTLSCSPISGHRSVSWYQQTPGQGLQFLFEYFSETQRNKGNFPGRFSGRQFSNSRSEMNVSTLELGDSALYLCASSSDPGTGGDGYTFGSGTRLTVV.

V gene TRBV7-2 combines with J gene TRBJ1-5; TCRdb picks TRBD1, but there is no DNA to check that call. CDR1 and CDR2 (germline): SGHTA, FQGNSA. The CDR3 is made up of 15 amino acids. This CDR3 is CASSLEGGFAAPQHF.